The 6 T cell receptor beta chains given below trace back to one sample, sequenced in a study of blood T cells in healthy people across ages. A second about 7 to 11 cycle PCR used barcoded and J-beta primers. TCRdb re-analysed the 5' RACE reads in MiXCR, keeping a single row per CDR3 protein. This sample yields around 970,000 distinct CDR3 sequences, of which around 54% are seen a single time; 20% to 25% belongs to the top ten. Sequenced input: blood. The receptors stem from a woman aged 60-70 years in good health.

The chain employs TRBV11-2 and TRBJ1-2, with 7 positions matching TRBD1. Germline V gene data show CDR1 as SGHAT and CDR2 as FQNNGV. V was clipped by 0 bases and J by 5 bases; unmatched bases: 9. There are 16 residues in the CDR3. This chain's CDR3 is CASSLEPATGPYGYTF. Here the CDR3 DNA reads TGTGCCAGCAGCTTAGAGCCAGCGACAGGGCCATATGGCTACACCTTC.

There are a few counts of this clonotype. This chain uses TRBV7-8 with TRBJ2-5; 12 bases agree with TRBD2. There are 16 residues in the CDR3. Germline assignment: CDR1 SGHVS and CDR2 FQNEAQ. V lost 11 bases to trimming and J lost 1 base; unmatched junction nucleotides: 11. CDR3 region: CAAFRGTSGFQETQYF. In DNA form, the CDR3 reads TGTGCCGCCTTTCGTGGGACTAGCGGGTTCCAAGAGACCCAGTACTTC.

This clonotype was counted between two and nine times. This chain joins TRBV7-2 and TRBJ2-3, with TRBD1 matching 8 bases. Trimming at V came to 4 bases and at J to 3 bases, leaving 6 bases not matched to a gene. CDR3 length: 15 amino acids. Germline V CDR1 and CDR2: SGHTA, FQGNSA. The CDR3 loop is CASSSYQGATDTQYF. The CDR3 DNA sequence: TGTGCCAGCAGCTCTTACCAGGGGGCTACAGATACGCAGTATTTT.

Worth noting for this clonotype: Compared with germline, one end of the junction differs, possibly owing to a read error. CDR3 region: CVSSRTANTEAFF. CDR3 sequence (DNA): TGTGTCAGCAGTCGGACGGCTAACACTGAAGCTTTCTTT. The chain has TRBV25-1 and TRBJ1-1; no firm D call. Germline lookup yields CDR1 MGHDK and CDR2 SYGVNS. The CDR3 sequence is 13 residues long.

The chain couples TRBV25-1 to TRBJ2-1; the match to TRBD2 covers 8 bases. The J call may be incorrect, as the DNA end agrees better with TRBJ2-7. Per germline, CDR1 MGHDK and CDR2 SYGVNS. CDR3 length equals 16 residues. The CDR3 DNA is TGTGCCAGCAGTGACTCGGGACTAGAGAACTACAATGAGCAGTACTTC. It codes for CASSDSGLENYNEQYF.

V is TRBV10-3 and J is TRBJ2-5, with 13 bases identical to TRBD2. Germline V gene lookup returns CDR1 ENHRY and CDR2 SYGVKD. The V and J ends lost 10 bases and 5 bases, in that order; junction bases with no gene match: 16. This CDR3 region has 17 residues. CDR3 bases: TGTGCCACAGGACTAGCGGGAGTAGAGTTTAGTAGGGAGACCCAGTACTTC. Protein sequence: CATGLAGVEFSRETQYF.